The following is a T cell receptor beta chain sequence with its context. Its specificity is unknown. Other DNA sequences of this sample code for an identical CDR3. Per germline, CDR1 MNHEY and CDR2 SVGAGI. The V end was cut by 1 base, the J end by 5 bases, with 8 bases between. The CDR3 spans 13 residues. The source of the sample is a study of cytomegalovirus exposure and HLA in healthy donors. The PCR had 60 Vbeta and 13 Jbeta primers. Measured with immunoSEQ multiplex PCR; TCRdb has only the in-frame clones, and not every one. This table holds roughly 240,000 clones, 82% found once. General study points: Three chains linked to CMV were shown in vitro to be specific for CMV antigens.

The source of this sequence is a woman aged 40 to 50 in good health and CMV-seropositive. The V gene is TRBV6-5, the J gene TRBJ1-1; D may be TRBD1 (5 bases). The specimen sequenced was PBMCs. CDR3 amino acids: CASSYFQGTEAFF. In DNA form, the CDR3 reads TGTGCCAGCAGTTACTTTCAGGGAACTGAAGCTTTCTTT.